A single sample is the source of the 3 T cell receptor beta chains below, sequenced in a study of shared clonotypes between healthy human individuals. Clones were sequenced by immunoSEQ multiplex PCR, and TCRdb holds only the in-frame ones, with some missing. The sample gives some 2,100,000 clones, around 95% of which show up once; around 0.13% is in the top ten. The sample comprised naive CD4+ T cells sorted from blood. Subset here: CD45RA+ positively selected. Receptors originate from a man between 18 and 29 years old in good health.

The genes are TRBV19 and TRBJ1-6, with 11 positions matching TRBD1. The CDR3 consists of 13 residues. Unmatched junction bases numbered 1, after V lost 6 bases and J lost 9 bases. Germline V lookup: CDR1 LNHDA, CDR2 SQIVND (reference sequence). The CDR3 loop reads CASSGQGASPLHF. The CDR3 bases are TGTGCCAGTAGCGGACAGGGGGCTTCACCCCTCCACTTT.

The sample holds a few counts of this clone. Distinct nucleotide sequences in the sample also encode this CDR3. The V and J genes are TRBV28 and TRBJ1-6; D is undetermined. The germline V gene encodes CDR1 MDHEN and CDR2 SYDVKM. CDR3 length equals 12 residues. The V gene lost 1 base and the J gene lost 9 bases, with 4 bases spanning the gap. The CDR3 protein is CASSLSGSPLHF. For the CDR3, the DNA is TGTGCCAGCAGTTTATCGGGTTCACCCCTCCACTTT.

In the case of this clone: The junction differs from germline at one of its ends, possibly a read error. This sequence joins TRBV7-7 and TRBJ2-7; D not certain. CDR3 length equals 12 residues. Germline CDR1 is SSHAT and CDR2 is FNYEAQ (reference sequence). CDR3 amino acids: CASSSGSREQYF. Here the CDR3 DNA reads TGTGCTAGCAGTTCCGGGTCTCGCGAGCAGTACTTC.